This TCR beta chain was sequenced during a study of beta chain features in type 1 diabetes listed by TCRdb under 2018. Study-level background: Mean age, gender distribution, total cell number and subset yield did not differ between patients and healthy donors. The study compared the TCRB repertoires of sorted circulating CD4+ T cell subsets in recently diagnosed type 1 diabetes patients with those in matched healthy donors. Regulatory and stem cell-like memory subsets were obtained from only 8 patients and about 8 healthy donors, while naive and central memory subsets were obtained from all 30 or so donors. A total of roughly 110 million sorted cells were examined across all samples, and the number of cells per subset was strongly correlated with RNA yield. Study-wide conclusions, independent of this receptor: PCR might favor shorter templates, but patient and control samples were amplified and corrected together, so any skew would affect both groups equally. Type 1 diabetes patients showed a moderate but significant shortening of TCRB CDR3 length in all four CD4+ subsets. Because the HLA sub-analyses included only small numbers of individuals, any influence of HLA type on TCRB rearrangement was left unresolved. At VDJ recombination sites, type 1 diabetes patients had fewer insertions and more deleted nucleotides, which implies abnormalities in thymic rearrangement. The naive, central memory and regulatory TCRB repertoires appeared to resemble one another more closely among patients than among healthy donors. Because cDNA rather than genomic DNA was sequenced, highly expressing activated cells could have been over-represented, although no difference in activation and CD3 levels was found between groups.

Trimming at the junction amounts to 7 bases on V and 4 bases on J, and the germline ends lie 14 bases apart. From the germline V gene (reference sequence), CDR1 is LNHDA and CDR2 is SQIVND. From the cysteine up to the phenylalanine, the CDR3 has a length of 14 residues. The kept DNA is CDR3 alone, 42 bases in frame from the first base. The entire isolated RNA was reverse transcribed using the High Capacity cDNA Reverse Transcription Kit, and thus expressed TCRB transcripts were sequenced. Deep immunoSEQ sequencing was applied to naive, central memory and regulatory T cell samples, giving an average of about 3.4 million total reads per sample. Sorted cells were lysed in RLT buffer, and RNA was extracted using DNase-treated RNeasy Micro or Mini kits according to cell number. Each cell subset was processed on its own to prevent cross-contamination, while patient and healthy donor samples were processed together. Using the immunoSEQ multiplex PCR, TCRB sequences were amplified from cDNA into 87-bp fragments spanning the CDR3 region. Sequencing of the amplicons was done on the Illumina HiSeq platform. In the paper's pipeline: Synthetic template baselines were used to correct PCR bias computationally, reads within Hamming distance 2 were collapsed, and singletons that could not be merged were discarded. Reads were aligned against IMGT to assign V, D and J genes, CDR3 length and insertions or deletions at six rearrangement sites. Within each subset, clonotype counts were normalized to the number of sorted cells before true diversity and Gini coefficients were calculated with the tcR R package. Repertoire sharing was quantified using the overlap coefficient calculated on TCRB nucleotide sequences. As a proxy for the pre-selection repertoire, out-of-frame TCRB sequences from naive cells were analyzed. TCRdb holds this immuneACCESS table with in-frame rearrangements only. Some clones are missing; in checked studies, unresolved V genes explain under half, and the rest has no known cause. V and J calls and clone size are copied from that table; D and trimming were computed from the DNA. The sample table records around 330,000 clones; roughly 11% of these occur just once. The ten largest clones add up to approximately 0.016% of the sample.

As to this clone: It has no known antigen specificity. Base qualities are not recorded, but no much larger clone differs from it by a single base.

Each donor gave one peripheral blood draw, around 100 mL on average, collected into heparinised tubes. Naive, central memory, regulatory and stem cell-like memory CD4+ T cells were sorted on a BD FACSAria II using a panel including CD45RO, CCR7, CD25, CD127, CD95 and CD27. A purity above 95% was achieved for all sorted populations. PBMCs were isolated right away by Lymphoprep density gradient centrifugation and were stained directly, without culture. To minimize batch effects, samples were stained and sorted in pairs, one healthy donor with one patient per experiment. This clonotype was obtained from a woman under 40 in good health. This chain is built from TRBV19 and TRBJ2-1; TRBD2 is a possible D gene, resting on 6 matching bases. Sequenced material: naive CD4+ T cells from blood. This sample's cell subset or site label indicates: true naive CD4+ T cells. The bases are TGTGCCAGTACACCGGGACTCAGGTACAATGAGCAGTTCTTC. Translation gives CASTPGLRYNEQFF. This CDR3, with the reference TRBV19 and TRBJ2-1 proteins standing in past its ends, gives the full variable domain DGGITQSPKYLFRKEGQNVTLSCEQNLNHDAMYWYRQDPGQGLRLIYYSQIVNDFQKGDIAEGYSVSREKKESFPLTVTSAQKNPTAFYLCASTPGLRYNEQFFGPGTRLTVL.